The next 15 T cell receptor beta chains were all read from a single sample in a study of blood T cell repertoires in COVID-19. Method: immunoSEQ multiplex PCR; TCRdb's copy keeps in-frame clones and lacks some. Among 100,000 or so clones listed, almost 80% were seen once. Sequencing was carried out using peripheral blood. The source of these receptors is a man between 70 and 80 years old with active or convalescent COVID-19.

This clone was observed a single time. The chain has TRBV27 and TRBJ2-1, with 11 nucleotides matching TRBD2. The CDR3 consists of 19 residues. The V and J ends lost 1 base and 9 bases, in that order; junction bases with no gene match: 17. The germline CDR1 and CDR2 sequences are MNHEY and SMNVEV (reference sequence). CDR3 in DNA: TGTGCCAGCAGTTTATATCCCCGCTCTACTAGCGGGAGCGGGAGTGAGCAGTTCTTC. Translation: CASSLYPRSTSGSGSEQFF.

The chain carries TRBV11-2 and TRBJ1-1; tentatively, D is TRBD1 (6 bases). The germline V gene has CDR1 SGHAT and CDR2 FQNNGV. Deletions cut 5 bases from V and 1 base from J, with 11 bases between. There are 14 residues in the CDR3. CDR3 nucleotides: TGTGCCAGCAGCCGGGGGGCTCCGAACACTGAAGCTTTCTTT. Its protein is CASSRGAPNTEAFF.

V and J are TRBV5-1 and TRBJ1-4; D is unclear. Germline CDR1 reads SGHRS; CDR2 reads YFSETQ. The length of the CDR3 is 15 residues. Trimming removed 2 bases from V and 0 bases from J, with 8 bases in between. The DNA for the CDR3 is TGCGCCAGCAGCTTAGCAAGTACAACTAATGAAAAACTGTTTTTT. It is translated as CASSLASTTNEKLFF.

The genes are TRBV30 and TRBJ1-2; D uncertain. This CDR3 region has 11 residues. V lost 3 bases to trimming and J lost 4 bases, with 6 bases between them. Per the germline V gene, CDR1 is GTSNPN and CDR2 is SVGIG (reference sequence). The CDR3 loop is CAWRVGYGYTF. The CDR3, as DNA: TGTGCCTGGAGGGTCGGCTATGGCTACACCTTC. Full variable domain (outside the CDR3, taken from reference TRBV30 and TRBJ1-2): SQTIHQWPATLVQPVGSPLSLECTVEGTSNPNLYWYRQAAGRGLQLLFYSVGIGQISSEVPQNLSASRPQDRQFILSSKKLLLSDSGFYLCAWRVGYGYTFGSGTRLTVV.

The CDR3 coding sequence is TGTGCCAGCAGCGATACAGCCTATGGCTACACCTTC. As protein: CASSDTAYGYTF. This chain joins TRBV5-4 and TRBJ1-2; D remains ambiguous. CDR1 is SGHNT and CDR2 is YYREEE in the germline V gene (reference sequence). V was trimmed by 4 bases and J by 4 bases, leaving 8 bases between them. The CDR3 consists of 12 residues.

This clone was counted only a few times. This chain links TRBV24-1 with TRBJ2-1; D may be TRBD2 (6 bases). V lost 6 bases to trimming and J lost 6 bases, with 11 bases between them. The CDR3 is 13 residues long. The germline CDR1 and CDR2 sequences are KGHDR and SFDVKD. This CDR3 reads CATSMGAGNEQFF. CDR3 nucleotide sequence: TGTGCCACCAGTATGGGAGCGGGCAATGAGCAGTTCTTC.

This clone has more than one count but fewer than ten. The chain carries TRBV2 and TRBJ1-3; D not resolved. This CDR3 has 14 amino acids. The V end lost 7 bases, the J end lost 0 bases, and 10 bases lay between the germline ends. CDR1 and CDR2 from the germline V gene are SNHLY and FYNNEI. The CDR3 protein is CASKLVLSGNTIYF. In DNA, the CDR3 is TGTGCCAGCAAACTCGTCCTCTCTGGAAACACCATATATTTT.

This clone is a singleton in its sample. The V gene is TRBV7-2, the J gene TRBJ1-2; 9 nucleotides line up with TRBD1. The CDR3 is 15 amino acids. The germline V gene has CDR1 SGHTA and CDR2 FQGNSA. The V and J ends lost 7 bases and 3 bases, in that order; junction bases with no gene match: 9. Here the CDR3 reads CASTYKTGGHYGYTF. DNA for the CDR3: TGTGCCAGCACCTATAAGACAGGGGGACACTATGGCTACACCTTC.

The V gene is TRBV25-1, the J gene TRBJ2-7; 12 positions agree with TRBD2. Trimming at V came to 8 bases and at J to 6 bases, leaving 11 bases not matched to a gene. This CDR3 has 15 residues. Germline-derived CDR1 and CDR2 are MGHDK and SYGVNS. Here the CDR3 reads CASSRLLAGGTEQYF. DNA for the CDR3: TGTGCCAGCTCCCGTTTACTAGCGGGAGGAACCGAGCAGTACTTC.

V gene TRBV5-1 combines with J gene TRBJ2-1; D is uncertain. The V gene lost 0 bases and the J gene lost 0 bases, with 10 bases spanning the gap. The CDR3 spans 16 residues. Germline lookup yields CDR1 SGHRS and CDR2 YFSETQ. CDR3 nucleotide sequence: TGCGCCAGCAGCTTGGACCCGTTGAGCTCCTACAATGAGCAGTTCTTC. Translation: CASSLDPLSSYNEQFF.

In this sample, this clone turned up once. The chain employs TRBV11-2 and TRBJ2-1; 15 bases map to TRBD2. The ends lost 0 bases at V and 10 bases at J; junction bases unmatched: 1. CDR1 SGHAT and CDR2 FQNNGV come from the germline V gene. There are 15 residues in the CDR3. The CDR3: CASSLEGLAGGEQFF. CDR3 nucleotides: TGTGCCAGCAGCTTAGAGGGACTAGCGGGAGGCGAGCAGTTCTTC. The full variable domain, in which reference TRBV11-2 and TRBJ2-1 provide the parts outside the CDR3, is EAGVAQSPRYKIIEKRQSVAFWCNPISGHATLYWYQQILGQGPKLLIQFQNNGVVDDSQLPKDRFSAERLKGVDSTLKIQPAKLEDSAVYLCASSLEGLAGGEQFFGPGTRLTVL.

V gene TRBV4-3 combines with J gene TRBJ2-2, with 11 nucleotides matching TRBD2. The CDR3 length is 18 residues. CDR1 and CDR2 from the germline V gene are LGHNA and YSLEER. J was trimmed by 4 bases and V by 0 bases; bases with no gene match: 7. Here the CDR3 DNA reads TGCGCCAGCAGCCAAGAGATTAGCGGGGGGGCATTCACCGGGGAGCTGTTTTTT. This codes for CASSQEISGGAFTGELFF.

A word on this clone: A much bigger clone sits one base away, suggesting this may be a read error. The gene calls are TRBV7-2 and TRBJ2-2, with D perhaps matching TRBD2 (5 bases). There are 13 residues in the CDR3. Germline-derived CDR1 and CDR2 are SGHTA and FQGNSA. V was cut by 3 bases and J by 5 bases, with 7 bases left in between. This CDR3 reads CASSFGGTGELFF. CDR3 bases: TGTGCCAGCAGCTTTGGCGGGACCGGGGAGCTGTTTTTT.

This clone was observed a single time. The chain couples TRBV18 to TRBJ1-2, with 8 nucleotides matching TRBD1. The trim removed 3 bases at V and 4 bases at J, leaving 1 base unmatched. In germline, CDR1 is KGHSH, CDR2 LQKENI. The CDR3 is 13 amino acids. The CDR3 region is CASSPQGAYGYTF. The CDR3 DNA sequence: TGTGCCAGCTCACCCCAGGGGGCCTATGGCTACACCTTC.

The chain couples TRBV28 to TRBJ1-6; TRBD1 aligns across 8 bases. V was clipped by 6 bases and J by 8 bases; unmatched bases: 12. The germline V gene has CDR1 MDHEN and CDR2 SYDVKM. CDR3 length equals 16 residues. CDR3 residues: CASRTTGQGLDSPLHF. The CDR3 DNA is TGTGCCAGCAGGACCACCGGACAGGGATTGGATTCACCCCTCCACTTT.